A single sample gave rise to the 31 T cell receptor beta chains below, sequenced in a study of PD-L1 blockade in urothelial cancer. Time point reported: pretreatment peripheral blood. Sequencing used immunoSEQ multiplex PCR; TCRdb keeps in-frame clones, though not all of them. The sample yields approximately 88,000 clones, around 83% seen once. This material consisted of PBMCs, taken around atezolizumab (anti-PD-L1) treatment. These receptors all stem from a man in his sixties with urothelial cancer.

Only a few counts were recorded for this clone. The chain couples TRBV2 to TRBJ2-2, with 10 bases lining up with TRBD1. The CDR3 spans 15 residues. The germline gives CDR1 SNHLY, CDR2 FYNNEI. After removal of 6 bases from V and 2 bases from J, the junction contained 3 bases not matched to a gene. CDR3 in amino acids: CASRGTGANTGELFF. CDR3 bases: TGTGCCAGCAGAGGGACAGGGGCTAACACCGGGGAGCTGTTTTTT.

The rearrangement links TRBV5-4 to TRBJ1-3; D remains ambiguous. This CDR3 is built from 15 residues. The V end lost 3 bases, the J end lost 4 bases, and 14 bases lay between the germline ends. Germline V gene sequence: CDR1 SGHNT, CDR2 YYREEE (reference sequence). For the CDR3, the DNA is TGTGCCAGCAGCTCTTCCGGGGTAGCCGGAAACACCATATATTTT. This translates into CASSSSGVAGNTIYF.

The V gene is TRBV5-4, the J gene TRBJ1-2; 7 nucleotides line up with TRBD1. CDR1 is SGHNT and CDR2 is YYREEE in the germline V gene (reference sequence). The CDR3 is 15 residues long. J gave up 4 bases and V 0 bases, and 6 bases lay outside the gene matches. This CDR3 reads CASSLATGAAYGYTF. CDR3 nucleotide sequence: TGTGCCAGCAGCTTGGCAACAGGGGCGGCCTATGGCTACACCTTC.

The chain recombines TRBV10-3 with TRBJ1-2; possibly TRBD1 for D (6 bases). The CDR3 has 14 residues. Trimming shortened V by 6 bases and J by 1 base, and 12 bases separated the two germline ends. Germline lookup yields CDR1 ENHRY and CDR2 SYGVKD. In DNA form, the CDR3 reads TGTGCCATCAGCCCAGGGGCAATTAACTATGGCTACACCTTC. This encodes CAISPGAINYGYTF.

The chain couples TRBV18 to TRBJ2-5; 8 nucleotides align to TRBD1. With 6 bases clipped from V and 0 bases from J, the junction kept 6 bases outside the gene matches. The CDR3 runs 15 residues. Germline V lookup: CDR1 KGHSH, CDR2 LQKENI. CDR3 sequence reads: CASSPIQGDQETQYF. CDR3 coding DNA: TGTGCCAGCTCGCCCATACAGGGGGACCAAGAGACCCAGTACTTC. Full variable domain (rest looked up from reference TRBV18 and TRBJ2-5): NAGVMQNPRHLVRRRGQEARLRCSPMKGHSHVYWYRQLPEEGLKFMVYLQKENIIDESGMPKERFSAEFPKEGPSILRIQQVVRGDSAAYFCASSPIQGDQETQYFGPGTRLLVL.

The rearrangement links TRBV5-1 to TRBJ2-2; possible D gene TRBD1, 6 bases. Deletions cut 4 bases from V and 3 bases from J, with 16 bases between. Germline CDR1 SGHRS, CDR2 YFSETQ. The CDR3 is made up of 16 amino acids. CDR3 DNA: TGCGCCAGCAGCGTGGGGGCGGGTACGGACACCGGGGAGCTGTTTTTT. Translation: CASSVGAGTDTGELFF.

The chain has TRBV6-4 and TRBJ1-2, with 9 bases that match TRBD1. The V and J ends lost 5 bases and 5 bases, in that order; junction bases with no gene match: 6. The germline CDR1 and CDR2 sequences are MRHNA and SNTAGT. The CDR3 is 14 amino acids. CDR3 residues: CASSSGQGRYGYTF. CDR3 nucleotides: TGTGCCAGCAGTAGTGGACAGGGGAGATATGGCTACACCTTC.

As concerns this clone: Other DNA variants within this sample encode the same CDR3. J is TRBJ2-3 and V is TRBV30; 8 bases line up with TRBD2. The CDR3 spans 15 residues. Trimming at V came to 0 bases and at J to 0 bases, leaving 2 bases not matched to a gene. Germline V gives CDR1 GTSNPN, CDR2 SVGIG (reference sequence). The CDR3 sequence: CAWSVGLASTDTQYF. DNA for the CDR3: TGTGCCTGGAGTGTCGGACTAGCTAGCACAGATACGCAGTATTTT.

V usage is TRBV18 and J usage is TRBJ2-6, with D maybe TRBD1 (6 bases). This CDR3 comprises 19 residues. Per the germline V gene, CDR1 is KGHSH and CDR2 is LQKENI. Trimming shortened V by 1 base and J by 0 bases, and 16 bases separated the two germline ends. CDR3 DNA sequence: TGTGCCAGCTCACCACTAATTCCAACAGGGACCTCTGGGGCCAACGTCCTGACTTTC. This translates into CASSPLIPTGTSGANVLTF.

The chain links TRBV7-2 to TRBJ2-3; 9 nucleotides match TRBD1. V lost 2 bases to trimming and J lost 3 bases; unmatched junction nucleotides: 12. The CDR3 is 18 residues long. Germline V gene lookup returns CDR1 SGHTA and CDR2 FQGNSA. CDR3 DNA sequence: TGTGCCAGCAGCTTAACCCCCCGGGGACAGGGTAGAACAGATACGCAGTATTTT. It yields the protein CASSLTPRGQGRTDTQYF.

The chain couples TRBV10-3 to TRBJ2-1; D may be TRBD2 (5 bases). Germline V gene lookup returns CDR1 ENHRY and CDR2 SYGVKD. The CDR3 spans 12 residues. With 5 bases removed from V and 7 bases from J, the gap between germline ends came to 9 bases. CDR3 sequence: CAISSTGNEQFF. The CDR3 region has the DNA TGTGCCATCAGTTCCACGGGAAATGAGCAGTTCTTC.

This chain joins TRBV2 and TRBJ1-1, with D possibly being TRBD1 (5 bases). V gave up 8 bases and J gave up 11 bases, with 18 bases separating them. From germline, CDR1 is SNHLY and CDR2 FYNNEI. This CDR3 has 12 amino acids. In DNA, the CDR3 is TGTGCCAGCCAAGGAGGGGAGCTGGAGGCTTTCTTT. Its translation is CASQGGELEAFF.

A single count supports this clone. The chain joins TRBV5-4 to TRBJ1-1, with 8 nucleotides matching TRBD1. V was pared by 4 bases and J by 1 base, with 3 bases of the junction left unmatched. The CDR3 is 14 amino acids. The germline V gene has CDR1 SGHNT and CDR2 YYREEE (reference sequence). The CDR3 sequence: CASSLQGANTEAFF. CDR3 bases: TGTGCCAGCAGCCTTCAGGGGGCGAACACTGAAGCTTTCTTT.

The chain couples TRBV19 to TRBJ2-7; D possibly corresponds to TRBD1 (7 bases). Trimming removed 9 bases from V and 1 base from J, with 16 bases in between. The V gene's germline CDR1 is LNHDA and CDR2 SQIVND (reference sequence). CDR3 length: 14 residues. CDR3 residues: CASQEGRGSYEQYF. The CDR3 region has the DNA TGTGCCAGCCAGGAGGGCAGGGGGTCCTACGAGCAGTACTTC.

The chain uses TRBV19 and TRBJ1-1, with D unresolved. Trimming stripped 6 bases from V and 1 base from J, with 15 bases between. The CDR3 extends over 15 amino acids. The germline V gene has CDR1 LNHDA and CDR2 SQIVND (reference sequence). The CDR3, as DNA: TGTGCCAGTAGAACACAATGGACTCCGAACACTGAAGCTTTCTTT. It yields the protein CASRTQWTPNTEAFF. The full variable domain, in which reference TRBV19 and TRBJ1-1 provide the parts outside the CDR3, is DGGITQSPKYLFRKEGQNVTLSCEQNLNHDAMYWYRQDPGQGLRLIYYSQIVNDFQKGDIAEGYSVSREKKESFPLTVTSAQKNPTAFYLCASRTQWTPNTEAFFGQGTRLTVV.

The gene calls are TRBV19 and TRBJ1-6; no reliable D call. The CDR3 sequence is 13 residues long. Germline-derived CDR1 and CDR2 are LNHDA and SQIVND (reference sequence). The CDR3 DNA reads TGTGCAGGCCGGAGCTCCTATAATTCACCCCTCCACTTT. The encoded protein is CAGRSSYNSPLHF.

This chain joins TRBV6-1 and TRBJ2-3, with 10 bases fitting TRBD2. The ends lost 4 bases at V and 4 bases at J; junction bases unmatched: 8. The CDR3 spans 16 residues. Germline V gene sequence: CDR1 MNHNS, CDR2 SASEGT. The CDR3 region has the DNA TGTGCCAGCAGTGTCCTCCTAGCGGGAGCCCCAGATACGCAGTATTTT. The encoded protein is CASSVLLAGAPDTQYF.

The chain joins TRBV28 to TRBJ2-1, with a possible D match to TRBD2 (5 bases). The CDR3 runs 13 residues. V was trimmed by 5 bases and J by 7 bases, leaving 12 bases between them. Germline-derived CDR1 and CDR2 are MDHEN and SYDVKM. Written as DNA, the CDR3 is TGTGCCAGCAGTGTCCAACGAGGGAATGAGCAGTTCTTC. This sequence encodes CASSVQRGNEQFF. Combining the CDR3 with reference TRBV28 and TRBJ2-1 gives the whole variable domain DVKVTQSSRYLVKRTGEKVFLECVQDMDHENMFWYRQDPGLGLRLIYFSYDVKMKEKGDIPEGYSVSREKKERFSLILESASTNQTSMYLCASSVQRGNEQFFGPGTRLTVL.

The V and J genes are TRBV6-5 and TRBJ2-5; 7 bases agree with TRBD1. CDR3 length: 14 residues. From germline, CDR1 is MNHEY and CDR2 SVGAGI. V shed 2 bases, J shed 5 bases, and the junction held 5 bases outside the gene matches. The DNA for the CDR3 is TGTGCCAGCAGTTACCTACAGGGGTGGGAGACCCAGTACTTC. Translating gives CASSYLQGWETQYF.

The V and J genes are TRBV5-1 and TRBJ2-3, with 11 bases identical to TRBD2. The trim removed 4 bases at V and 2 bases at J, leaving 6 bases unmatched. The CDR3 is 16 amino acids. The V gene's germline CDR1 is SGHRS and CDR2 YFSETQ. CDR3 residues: CASSTLAGGTTDTQYF. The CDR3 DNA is TGCGCCAGCAGCACCTTAGCGGGGGGGACCACAGATACGCAGTATTTT.

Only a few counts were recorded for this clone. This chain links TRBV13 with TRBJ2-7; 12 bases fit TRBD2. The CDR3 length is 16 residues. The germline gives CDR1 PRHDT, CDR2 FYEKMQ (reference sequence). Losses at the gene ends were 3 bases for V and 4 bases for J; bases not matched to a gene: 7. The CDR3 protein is CASSFLPGLAGYEQYF. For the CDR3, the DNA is TGTGCCAGCAGCTTTTTACCGGGACTAGCGGGTTACGAGCAGTACTTC.

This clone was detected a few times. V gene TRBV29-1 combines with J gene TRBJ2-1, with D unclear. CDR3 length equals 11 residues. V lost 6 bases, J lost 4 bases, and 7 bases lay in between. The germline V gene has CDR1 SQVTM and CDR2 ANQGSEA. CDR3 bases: TGCAGCGTGGAGCGTTACAATGAGCAGTTCTTC. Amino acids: CSVERYNEQFF.

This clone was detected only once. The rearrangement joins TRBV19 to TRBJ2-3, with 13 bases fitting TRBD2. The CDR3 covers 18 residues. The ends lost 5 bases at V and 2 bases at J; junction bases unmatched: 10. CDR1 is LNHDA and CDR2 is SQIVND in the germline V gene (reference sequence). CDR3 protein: CASSLGLAGAHYTDTQYF. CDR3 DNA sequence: TGTGCCAGTAGTCTCGGACTAGCGGGGGCCCATTACACAGATACGCAGTATTTT.

The CDR3 sequence is CASSQALGTSKETQYF. CDR3 in DNA: TGTGCCAGCAGCCAAGCCCTCGGGACAAGTAAAGAGACCCAGTACTTC. The gene calls are TRBV14 and TRBJ2-5; D is perhaps TRBD1 (6 bases). V was clipped by 1 base and J by 3 bases, with 15 bases between them. The CDR3 consists of 16 residues. Germline lookup yields CDR1 SGHDN and CDR2 FVKESK. Full variable domain (missing parts from reference TRBV14 and TRBJ2-5): EAGVTQFPSHSVIEKGQTVTLRCDPISGHDNLYWYRRVMGKEIKFLLHFVKESKQDESGMPNNRFLAERTGGTYSTLKVQPAELEDSGVYFCASSQALGTSKETQYFGPGTRLLVL.

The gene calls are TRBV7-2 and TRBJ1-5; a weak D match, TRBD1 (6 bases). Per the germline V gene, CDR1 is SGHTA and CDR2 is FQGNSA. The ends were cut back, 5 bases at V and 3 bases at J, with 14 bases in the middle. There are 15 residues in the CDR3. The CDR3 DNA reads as TGTGCCAGCAGCCCACAGGGACGGGTCAATCAGCCCCAGCATTTT. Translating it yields CASSPQGRVNQPQHF.

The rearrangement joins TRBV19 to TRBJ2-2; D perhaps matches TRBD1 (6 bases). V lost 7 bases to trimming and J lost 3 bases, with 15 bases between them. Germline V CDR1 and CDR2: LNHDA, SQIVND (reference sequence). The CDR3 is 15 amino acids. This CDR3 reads CASTPGTLDTGELFF. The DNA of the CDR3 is TGTGCCAGTACCCCCGGGACACTGGACACCGGGGAGCTGTTTTTT.

The CDR3, as DNA: TGTGCCAGCAGCTTAGAGACAGCACTTTTAATCAATGAGCAGTTCTTC. This gives the protein CASSLETALLINEQFF. The chain joins TRBV7-9 to TRBJ2-1, with D possibly matching TRBD1 (5 bases). CDR1 and CDR2 from the germline V gene are SEHNR and FQNEAQ (reference sequence). The CDR3 covers 16 residues. V shed 1 base and J shed 6 bases, with 16 bases lying between them.

This CDR3 is CSVRGLATEQYF. In nucleotides, the CDR3 is TGCAGCGTTCGGGGTCTCGCAACGGAGCAGTACTTC. The rearrangement joins TRBV29-1 to TRBJ2-7; weak D call: TRBD2 (5 bases). The CDR3 has 12 residues. V was cut by 5 bases and J by 7 bases, with 15 bases left in between. In germline, CDR1 is SQVTM, CDR2 ANQGSEA.

The CDR3 here is CASSDTRGHDTQYF. The CDR3 DNA reads TGTGCCAGCAGTGACACCAGGGGGCACGATACGCAGTATTTT. The chain couples TRBV6-1 to TRBJ2-3, with 8 bases aligning to TRBD1. J lost 6 bases, V lost 3 bases, and 5 bases had no gene match. The CDR3 sequence is 14 residues long. Germline V CDR1 and CDR2: MNHNS, SASEGT.

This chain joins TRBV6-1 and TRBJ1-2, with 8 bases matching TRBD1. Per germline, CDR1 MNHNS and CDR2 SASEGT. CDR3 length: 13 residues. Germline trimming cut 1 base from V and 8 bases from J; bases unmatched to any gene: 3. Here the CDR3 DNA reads TGTGCCAGCAGTGAAGGGACAGGGAAAGGCTACACCTTC. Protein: CASSEGTGKGYTF.

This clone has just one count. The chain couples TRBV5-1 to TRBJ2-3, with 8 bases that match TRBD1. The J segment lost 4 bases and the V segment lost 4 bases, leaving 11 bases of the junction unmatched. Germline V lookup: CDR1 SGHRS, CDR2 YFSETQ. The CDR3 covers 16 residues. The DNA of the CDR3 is TGCGCCAGCAGCCCGAAGGTCCAGGGGGCTGCAGATACGCAGTATTTT. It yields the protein CASSPKVQGAADTQYF.